This passage covers 30 T cell receptor beta chains from one sample sequenced in a study of identical twins. TCRdb re-called the 5' RACE reads with MiXCR, one entry per CDR3 protein. The data hold around 1.7 million distinct CDR3 sequences, with 25% to 35% observed a single time. Sequenced sample: cord blood. The receptor set was obtained from a newborn girl in good health.

This clonotype was counted once. This clone may be a read error of a much larger clone one base away. The chain recombines TRBV29-1 with TRBJ2-5; D may be TRBD1 (5 bases). The CDR3 has 12 amino acids. CDR1 SQVTM and CDR2 ANQGSEA come from the germline V gene. Trimming stripped 5 bases from V and 11 bases from J, with 18 bases between. The CDR3 coding sequence is TGCAGCGTTACCCGCTGGGGCGATGAGCAGTACTTC. It encodes CSVTRWGDEQYF.

This clonotype has more than one count but fewer than ten. The rearrangement uses TRBV27 and TRBJ2-3; D is unclear. The germline CDR1 and CDR2 sequences are MNHEY and SMNVEV (reference sequence). This CDR3 spans 14 amino acids. The germline V and J ends were trimmed by 1 base and 4 bases, with 9 bases remaining between them. CDR3 residues: CASSLYEDADTQYF. The DNA for the CDR3 is TGTGCCAGCAGTTTATACGAAGACGCAGATACGCAGTATTTT.

This clonotype was found a few times. The chain carries TRBV3-1 and TRBJ2-1, with D maybe TRBD2 (6 bases). The CDR3 sequence is 17 residues long. Trimming cost V 4 bases and J 10 bases, with 26 bases left between them. Germline V gene lookup returns CDR1 LGHDT and CDR2 YNNKEL (reference sequence). The CDR3 sequence: CASSPFPFSGHPREQFF. CDR3 coding DNA: TGTGCCAGCAGCCCTTTCCCCTTCAGCGGGCACCCGAGGGAGCAGTTCTTC.

This rearrangement joins TRBV15 to TRBJ2-3; the D gene is possibly TRBD2 (5 bases). CDR3 length: 16 residues. Germline V CDR1 and CDR2: LNHNV, YYDKDF (reference sequence). V was pared by 2 bases and J by 0 bases, with 12 bases between. CDR3 region: CATSRRSGASTDTQYF. The DNA for the CDR3 is TGTGCCACCAGCAGAAGAAGCGGAGCTAGCACAGATACGCAGTATTTT.

This rearrangement joins TRBV6-5 to TRBJ2-7; a possible D gene is TRBD1 (5 bases). The CDR3 has 14 residues. With 6 bases removed from V and 0 bases from J, the gap between germline ends came to 12 bases. CDR1 is MNHEY, CDR2 SVGAGI, per germline. As DNA, the CDR3 is TGTGCCAGCAGCCAACAGGACCTCTCCTACGAGCAGTACTTC. It encodes CASSQQDLSYEQYF.

The J gene is TRBJ1-1, the V gene TRBV5-1; 7 positions match TRBD1. Unmatched junction bases numbered 9, after V lost 3 bases and J lost 1 base. Germline V gene lookup returns CDR1 SGHRS and CDR2 YFSETQ. The CDR3 covers 16 residues. This CDR3 is CASSSITGARNTEAFF. CDR3 nucleotides: TGCGCCAGCAGCTCAATAACAGGGGCGCGGAACACTGAAGCTTTCTTT.

The sample holds one count of this clonotype. An end of the junction differs from the germline gene, which may be a read error. V and J are TRBV20-1 and TRBJ2-4; 8 bases align to TRBD1. The DNA end favors TRBJ2-7, so the J call may be wrong. CDR1 and CDR2 (germline): DFQATT, SNEGSKA (reference sequence). The CDR3 contains 16 residues. DNA for the CDR3: TGCGGTGCTCCTGGGACAGGTCCTACCTTCACCTACGAGCAGTACTTC. Translated: CGAPGTGPTFTYEQYF.

The rearrangement links TRBV6-6 to TRBJ2-5; D may be TRBD1 (5 bases). The V end lost 7 bases, the J end lost 1 base, and 13 bases lay between the germline ends. Germline lookup yields CDR1 MNHNY and CDR2 SVGAGI (reference sequence). The CDR3 totals 14 residues. The CDR3 DNA reads TGTGCCAGCACTCTAAGCAGGGTCCAAGAGACCCAGTACTTC. It codes for CASTLSRVQETQYF.

The chain joins TRBV5-6 to TRBJ1-4; TRBD1 agrees at 9 bases. Germline V gives CDR1 SGHDT, CDR2 YYEEEE. V was pared by 2 bases and J by 7 bases, with 9 bases of the junction left unmatched. The length of the CDR3 is 16 residues. This CDR3 is CASSFFFGTGPEKLFF. The DNA for the CDR3 is TGTGCCAGCAGCTTCTTCTTCGGGACAGGGCCTGAAAAACTGTTTTTT. The full variable domain, with the rest looked up from reference TRBV5-6 and TRBJ1-4, is DAGVTQSPTHLIKTRGQQVTLRCSPKSGHDTVSWYQQALGQGPQFIFQYYEEEERQRGNFPDRFSGHQFPNYSSELNVNALLLGDSALYLCASSFFFGTGPEKLFFGSGTQLSVL.

There are a few counts of this clonotype. The chain combines TRBV28 with TRBJ2-7; 15 bases map to TRBD2. J was trimmed by 5 bases and V by 5 bases; bases with no gene match: 7. Germline V gene data show CDR1 as MDHEN and CDR2 as SYDVKM. The CDR3 consists of 16 residues. CDR3 sequence: CASSTWTSGRADEQYF. CDR3 coding DNA: TGTGCCAGCAGTACCTGGACTAGCGGGAGGGCCGACGAGCAGTACTTC.

This clonotype has a handful of counts. The V and J genes are TRBV5-1 and TRBJ2-3, with unresolved D. Trimming took 4 bases from V and 6 from J, leaving 15 bases between them. The CDR3 totals 14 residues. Per the germline V gene, CDR1 is SGHRS and CDR2 is YFSETQ. CDR3 protein: CASSIRMIADTQYF. In DNA form, the CDR3 reads TGCGCCAGCAGCATCCGTATGATCGCGGATACGCAGTATTTT.

This clonotype has more than one count but fewer than ten. The chain employs TRBV21-1 and TRBJ1-2. TRBV21-1 is listed as a pseudogene. The CDR3 extends over 17 amino acids. CDR3 nucleotides: TGTGCCAGCAGCAATTGGAGGGCAGCCCTATGCAGCTATGGCTACACCTTC. Its translation is CASSNWRAALCSYGYTF.

The chain employs TRBV10-3 and TRBJ2-1, with 11 nucleotides matching TRBD2. J was trimmed by 7 bases and V by 5 bases; bases with no gene match: 13. Germline V lookup: CDR1 ENHRY, CDR2 SYGVKD. The CDR3 is made up of 17 amino acids. CDR3 amino acids: CAISPTVAGGHRNEQFF. CDR3 in DNA: TGTGCCATCAGTCCAACTGTAGCGGGGGGGCACAGGAATGAGCAGTTCTTC.

Only a few counts were recorded for this clonotype. This rearrangement joins TRBV12-3 or TRBV12-4 to TRBJ2-1; 7 bases fit TRBD2. There are 15 residues in the CDR3. V was clipped by 3 bases and J by 6 bases; unmatched bases: 8. The DNA of the CDR3 is TGTGCCAGCAGTTTTCGGGGCGGGAGTCGCAATGAGCAGTTCTTC. This gives the protein CASSFRGGSRNEQFF.

This clonotype occurred a few times. CDR3 sequence reads: CASSDEGGSSYEQYF. The CDR3, as DNA: TGTGCCAGCAGTGACGAAGGGGGGAGCTCCTACGAGCAGTACTTC. This chain links TRBV2 with TRBJ2-7; D is perhaps TRBD1 or TRBD2 (6 bases each). Germline V gene data show CDR1 as SNHLY and CDR2 as FYNNEI. This CDR3 comprises 15 residues. The V gene lost 3 bases and the J gene lost 0 bases, with 12 bases spanning the gap.

In its sample, this clonotype was seen many times. The genes are TRBV4-2 and TRBJ2-1, with 10 bases aligning to TRBD2. Germline CDR1 reads LGHNA; CDR2 reads YNFKEQ. This CDR3 is 16 amino acids long. Losses at the gene ends were 0 bases for V and 5 bases for J; bases not matched to a gene: 4. The CDR3 bases are TGTGCCAGCAGCCAAGATCAGGGACTAGCGAACAATGAGCAGTTCTTC. It is translated as CASSQDQGLANNEQFF.

There are a few counts of this clonotype. V usage is TRBV24-1 and J usage is TRBJ2-1, with 7 bases fitting TRBD2. This CDR3 has 17 amino acids. Looked up from germline, CDR1 is KGHDR and CDR2 is SFDVKD. The V segment lost 4 bases and the J segment 2 bases; nucleotides outside the gene matches: 10. The DNA for the CDR3 is TGTGCCACCAGTGACCCGAGCGGGAAACGCACCTACAATGAGCAGTTCTTC. It is translated as CATSDPSGKRTYNEQFF.

A few counts support this clonotype. The chain couples TRBV29-1 to TRBJ2-2; TRBD1 or TRBD2 may be the D gene (5 bases each). The CDR3 totals 14 residues. V dropped 6 bases and J dropped 7 bases, with 18 bases sitting between them. The germline gives CDR1 SQVTM, CDR2 ANQGSEA. Here the CDR3 DNA reads TGCAGCGTCCTGGGGACGGTGGTGGACGGGGAGCTGTTTTTT. Its protein product is CSVLGTVVDGELFF.

The CDR3 DNA sequence: TGCAGCGTTGCTCTAGCGGGGGCCTACGAGCAGTACTTC. Protein product: CSVALAGAYEQYF. This chain links TRBV29-1 with TRBJ2-7; 10 bases map to TRBD2. Germline values: CDR1 SQVTM, CDR2 ANQGSEA. Trimming took 4 bases from V and 2 from J; bases not matched to a gene: 2. CDR3 length: 13 residues.

The chain links TRBV20-1 to TRBJ1-5; 7 bases line up with TRBD1. V was clipped by 0 bases and J by 5 bases; unmatched bases: 4. This CDR3 has 14 residues. CDR1 and CDR2 (germline): DFQATT, SNEGSKA (reference sequence). This CDR3 reads CSARDPDRDQPQHF. Here the CDR3 DNA reads TGCAGTGCTAGAGATCCCGACAGGGATCAGCCCCAGCATTTT.

CDR3 sequence reads: CASSDRVGGGFF. The CDR3 coding sequence is TGTGCCAGCAGCGACAGGGTAGGAGGGGGGTTCTTC. The rearrangement links TRBV12-3 or TRBV12-4 to TRBJ2-1, with a weak D call TRBD1 (7 bases). The CDR3 length is 12 residues. Between the trimmed V and J ends, which lost 6 bases and 15 bases, there was a span of 18 bases.

In its sample, this clonotype was seen a few times. The chain links TRBV20-1 to TRBJ2-3, with a weak D call TRBD2 (5 bases). V lost 1 base, J lost 2 bases, and 22 bases lay in between. Germline loops: CDR1 DFQATT, CDR2 SNEGSKA (reference sequence). The CDR3 covers 18 residues. CDR3 region: CSARAHSRRGSPTDTQYF. CDR3 DNA sequence: TGCAGTGCTAGAGCTCATTCCCGTAGAGGGAGCCCCACAGATACGCAGTATTTT.

The V gene is TRBV6-2 or TRBV6-3, the J gene TRBJ2-1; D ambiguous. The closer fit of TRBJ2-7 to the DNA end suggests the J call may be wrong. Per germline, CDR1 MNHEY and CDR2 SVGEGT. The CDR3 is 14 residues long. The DNA for the CDR3 is TGTGCCAGCAGGCGACCGGTCATGATCTATGAGCAGTACTTC. This sequence encodes CASRRPVMIYEQYF.

The chain couples TRBV5-6 to TRBJ1-1; 7 nucleotides align to TRBD1. The V and J ends lost 1 base and 11 bases, in that order; junction bases with no gene match: 5. Germline loops: CDR1 SGHDT, CDR2 YYEEEE. The CDR3 covers 12 residues. The CDR3, as DNA: TGTGCCAGCAGCTTGTTACAGGGGCGTGCTTTCTTT. The encoded protein is CASSLLQGRAFF. The entire variable domain, with the rest obtained from reference TRBV5-6 and TRBJ1-1, is as follows: DAGVTQSPTHLIKTRGQQVTLRCSPKSGHDTVSWYQQALGQGPQFIFQYYEEEERQRGNFPDRFSGHQFPNYSSELNVNALLLGDSALYLCASSLLQGRAFFGQGTRLTVV.

CDR3 amino acids: CASSASLQGRTEAFF. The CDR3 coding sequence is TGTGCCAGCAGCGCGAGCCTACAGGGGCGGACTGAAGCTTTCTTT. The rearrangement uses TRBV9 and TRBJ1-1; 7 bases line up with TRBD1. The CDR3 has 15 residues. Germline CDR1 is SGDLS and CDR2 is YYNGEE. The V segment lost 3 bases and the J segment 5 bases; nucleotides outside the gene matches: 10.

This chain uses TRBV7-8 with TRBJ1-5; D gene unclear. This CDR3 contains 13 residues. V was pared by 1 base and J by 7 bases, with 8 bases between. Germline loops: CDR1 SGHVS, CDR2 FQNEAQ. CDR3 sequence: CASSLGSGQPQHF. DNA for the CDR3: TGTGCCAGCAGCTTAGGAAGTGGGCAGCCCCAGCATTTT.

This chain joins TRBV4-1 and TRBJ1-2; 8 bases align to TRBD1. The trim removed 1 base at V and 0 bases at J, leaving 10 bases unmatched. Germline V lookup: CDR1 MGHRA, CDR2 YSYEKL. CDR3 length: 18 amino acids. As DNA, the CDR3 is TGCGCCAGCAGCCAAGTCCCGGACAGGGAAATTGCTAACTATGGCTACACCTTC. It translates to CASSQVPDREIANYGYTF.

This clonotype has just a few counts. The CDR3 region is CASSVEGGKRDTQYF. The CDR3 DNA reads TGTGCCAGCAGCGTAGAAGGGGGGAAGAGAGATACGCAGTATTTT. This chain joins TRBV9 and TRBJ2-3; D possibly uses TRBD1 or TRBD2 (6 bases each). Germline V lookup: CDR1 SGDLS, CDR2 YYNGEE. V lost 0 bases and J 5 bases, leaving 13 bases between the germline ends. The CDR3 sequence is 15 residues long. Together with reference TRBV9 and TRBJ2-3, the CDR3 gives the full variable domain: DSGVTQTPKHLITATGQRVTLRCSPRSGDLSVYWYQQSLDQGLQFLIQYYNGEERAKGNILERFSAQQFPDLHSELNLSSLELGDSALYFCASSVEGGKRDTQYFGPGTRLTVL.

This clonotype was found a few times. This chain joins TRBV3-1 and TRBJ2-2; unclear D gene. Between the trimmed V and J ends, which lost 10 bases and 5 bases, there was a span of 14 bases. Germline CDR1 LGHDT, CDR2 YNNKEL (reference sequence). CDR3 size: 13 residues. CDR3 sequence (DNA): TGTGCCACGACATGGGCGGAGACCGGGGAGCTGTTTTTT. Translated: CATTWAETGELFF.

This clonotype was observed a few times. The V and J genes are TRBV12-3 or TRBV12-4 and TRBJ2-4; D is uncertain. Trimming took off 2 bases at V and 0 bases at J, with 8 bases between the two ends. This CDR3 is 15 amino acids long. The CDR3 loop reads CASSLSLIAKNIQYF. CDR3 nucleotides: TGTGCCAGCAGTTTATCGCTGATAGCCAAAAACATTCAGTACTTC.